The 28 T cell receptor beta chains in this list originate from one sample, sequenced in a study of T cell changes during pregnancy in multiple sclerosis. Clones were read by immunoSEQ multiplex PCR, and TCRdb kept only the in-frame ones, dropping some. The sample has over 80,000 clones; just over 90% are singletons. Here the sequenced sample was peripheral blood, taken in the second trimester of pregnancy. All receptors come from a female donor in good health, enrolled as a control in a pregnancy study.

The chain joins TRBV28 to TRBJ1-6; 8 positions agree with TRBD1. CDR3 length: 15 residues. The V gene end was trimmed by 6 bases and the J gene end by 7 bases; junction bases not matched to a gene: 8. Per the germline V gene, CDR1 is MDHEN and CDR2 is SYDVKM. The CDR3 coding sequence is TGTGCCAGCAGGATAGACAGGGGAGGGAATTCACCCCTCCACTTT. Its translation: CASRIDRGGNSPLHF.

The genes are TRBV19 and TRBJ2-1, with 7 positions matching TRBD2. The V gene's germline CDR1 is LNHDA and CDR2 SQIVND (reference sequence). The CDR3 extends over 14 amino acids. V lost 5 bases, J lost 5 bases, and 6 bases stayed unmatched. The CDR3 loop is CASSPGGNNNEQFF. CDR3 coding DNA: TGTGCCAGTAGTCCCGGGGGGAACAACAATGAGCAGTTCTTC.

The chain carries TRBV5-1 and TRBJ2-7; possible D gene TRBD2, 6 bases. The germline CDR1 and CDR2 sequences are SGHRS and YFSETQ. V lost 1 base and J 4 bases, leaving 24 bases between the germline ends. This CDR3 contains 18 residues. CDR3 protein: CASSLRSRGSQDYYEQYF. As DNA, the CDR3 is TGCGCCAGCAGCTTGCGATCACGGGGGTCCCAGGACTATTACGAGCAGTACTTC.

This sequence joins TRBV4-2 and TRBJ1-5; perhaps TRBD1 as D (6 bases). CDR3 length: 16 amino acids. Germline CDR1 and CDR2: LGHNA and YNFKEQ. The ends were cut back, 0 bases at V and 6 bases at J, with 15 bases in the middle. The CDR3 DNA reads TGTGCCAGCAGCCAAGATCGGGGGGCGGGTATTCAGCCCCAGCATTTT. Translation: CASSQDRGAGIQPQHF.

CDR3 region: CASRGYRGTGELFF. CDR3 bases: TGTGCCAGCAGGGGGTACAGGGGAACCGGGGAGCTGTTTTTT. J is TRBJ2-2 and V is TRBV11-2; TRBD1 matches at 7 bases. The V gene's germline CDR1 is SGHAT and CDR2 FQNNGV. Trimming took 6 bases from V and 5 from J; bases not matched to a gene: 6. The CDR3 is made up of 14 amino acids.

The V call is TRBV15, the J call TRBJ1-5; 8 nucleotides match TRBD1. The J segment lost 3 bases and the V segment lost 1 base, leaving 2 bases of the junction unmatched. The CDR3 consists of 15 residues. CDR1 is LNHNV and CDR2 is YYDKDF in the germline V gene (reference sequence). CDR3 protein: CATSRGGQVNQPQHF. The CDR3 DNA sequence: TGTGCCACCAGCAGAGGGGGACAGGTCAATCAGCCCCAGCATTTT.

V and J are TRBV2 and TRBJ1-1; D is perhaps TRBD1 (5 bases). V lost 4 bases and J lost 3, with 12 bases in between. The length of the CDR3 is 14 residues. CDR1 and CDR2 from the germline V gene are SNHLY and FYNNEI. CDR3 DNA sequence: TGTGCCAGCAGTGTAGACTGGGGGGACACTGAAGCTTTCTTT. As protein: CASSVDWGDTEAFF.

This rearrangement joins TRBV28 to TRBJ1-1; D is possibly TRBD1 (6 bases). Germline CDR1 MDHEN, CDR2 SYDVKM. This CDR3 has 14 amino acids. Trimming shortened V by 2 bases and J by 4 bases, and 11 bases separated the two germline ends. The CDR3 region is CASSLPRGSTEAFF. For the CDR3, the DNA is TGTGCCAGCAGTTTACCCAGGGGAAGCACTGAAGCTTTCTTT.

CDR3 DNA: TGTGCCACCAGCAGATCCAGGGTCACAGATACGCAGTATTTT. This translates into CATSRSRVTDTQYF. The rearrangement uses TRBV15 and TRBJ2-3; D is perhaps TRBD1 (5 bases). CDR1 LNHNV and CDR2 YYDKDF come from the germline V gene (reference sequence). The CDR3 has 14 residues. The germline V and J ends were trimmed by 2 bases and 2 bases, with 8 bases remaining between them.

This chain uses TRBV18 with TRBJ2-5; possibly TRBD1 for D (6 bases). This CDR3 comprises 15 residues. Trimming stripped 3 bases from V and 2 bases from J, with 13 bases between. Germline-derived CDR1 and CDR2 are KGHSH and LQKENI. CDR3 coding DNA: TGTGCCAGCTCACCTTCCCAGGGGTTACAAGAGACCCAGTACTTC. Translated: CASSPSQGLQETQYF.

V usage is TRBV5-6 and J usage is TRBJ1-2; no definite D call. V lost 4 bases, J lost 3 bases, and 13 bases lay in between. Germline assignment: CDR1 SGHDT and CDR2 YYEEEE. The CDR3 runs to 14 residues. The CDR3 here is CASSSERPYYGYTF. The CDR3 DNA is TGTGCCAGCAGCAGCGAGAGGCCGTACTATGGCTACACCTTC.

The V gene is TRBV6-5, the J gene TRBJ2-7; possibly TRBD2 for D (5 bases). This CDR3 is 14 amino acids long. Per the germline V gene, CDR1 is MNHEY and CDR2 is SVGAGI. V lost 7 bases to trimming and J lost 0 bases, with 13 bases between them. The CDR3 is CASTQVGSSYEQYF. In nucleotides, the CDR3 is TGTGCCAGCACCCAGGTGGGGAGCTCCTACGAGCAGTACTTC.

V is TRBV10-1 and J is TRBJ1-1; D unclear. The V and J ends lost 3 bases and 4 bases respectively, with 12 bases between them. The V gene's germline CDR1 is WNHNN and CDR2 SYGVQD (reference sequence). The CDR3 is 14 amino acids. DNA for the CDR3: TGCGCCAGCAGTGAAAGAGTTCCGAGCACTGAAGCTTTCTTT. Translated, it gives CASSERVPSTEAFF.

This chain connects TRBV11-2 to TRBJ2-1, with 11 bases matching TRBD2. Germline V CDR1 and CDR2: SGHAT, FQNNGV. Losses at the gene ends were 4 bases for V and 7 bases for J; bases not matched to a gene: 3. The CDR3 has 14 residues. The CDR3 DNA is TGTGCCAGCAGCTCTAGCGGGGGGACGAATGAGCAGTTCTTC. Amino acid sequence: CASSSSGGTNEQFF.

The genes are TRBV10-3 and TRBJ1-2, with TRBD1 matching 10 bases. The CDR3 is 14 residues long. CDR1 is ENHRY and CDR2 is SYGVKD in the germline V gene. The J segment lost 8 bases and the V segment lost 6 bases, leaving 9 bases of the junction unmatched. The CDR3 reads CAIRPGTGDEGYTF. The CDR3, as DNA: TGTGCCATCAGGCCCGGGACAGGGGACGAGGGCTACACCTTC.

This sequence joins TRBV19 and TRBJ1-1, with D unresolved. CDR1 and CDR2 (germline): LNHDA, SQIVND (reference sequence). The CDR3 is 15 residues long. Between the trimmed V and J ends, which lost 3 bases and 1 base, there was a span of 12 bases. CDR3 sequence reads: CASSMIRAGNTEAFF. The CDR3 nucleotides read TGTGCCAGTAGTATGATTAGAGCAGGGAACACTGAAGCTTTCTTT.

This sequence joins TRBV7-2 and TRBJ2-3; TRBD2 matches 10 bases. The J segment lost 4 bases and the V segment lost 1 base, leaving 2 bases of the junction unmatched. CDR3 length equals 15 residues. The V gene's germline CDR1 is SGHTA and CDR2 FQGNSA. CDR3 DNA: TGTGCCAGCAGCTTAGTAGCGGGAGGTTCAGATACGCAGTATTTT. Protein: CASSLVAGGSDTQYF.

This clone showed up just a few times. This chain links TRBV15 with TRBJ2-7; the D gene is possibly TRBD1 (6 bases). The CDR3 extends over 13 amino acids. V was clipped by 3 bases and J by 2 bases, with 8 bases between them. In germline, CDR1 is LNHNV, CDR2 YYDKDF (reference sequence). CDR3 nucleotides: TGTGCCACCAGCAGGAAGGGGGCCTACGAGCAGTACTTC. Translation: CATSRKGAYEQYF.

The genes are TRBV11-1 and TRBJ2-7; 8 bases fit TRBD1. The CDR3 runs 13 residues. Germline CDR1 reads SGHAT; CDR2 reads FQDESV (reference sequence). The junction had 7 bases not matched to a gene; V was cut back by 5 bases and J by 7 bases. The CDR3 region has the DNA TGTGCCAGCAGCAGACGCAGGGGGCAGGAGCAGTACTTC. Translating it yields CASSRRRGQEQYF.

This clone has a single count. The chain joins TRBV5-6 to TRBJ1-5, with TRBD1 as a possible D gene (6 bases). The CDR3 totals 14 residues. The germline V and J ends were trimmed by 2 bases and 8 bases, with 14 bases remaining between them. Per germline, CDR1 SGHDT and CDR2 YYEEEE. CDR3 coding DNA: TGTGCCAGCAGCTTAGGCAGGGGTGTGAAGCCCCAGCATTTT. As protein: CASSLGRGVKPQHF.

J is TRBJ2-1 and V is TRBV25-1; maybe TRBD1 (5 bases). This CDR3 spans 11 amino acids. Per the germline V gene, CDR1 is MGHDK and CDR2 is SYGVNS. The ends were cut back, 3 bases at V and 8 bases at J, with 5 bases in the middle. CDR3 in DNA: TGTGCCAGCAGTGACAGGGATGAGCAGTTCTTC. Its translation is CASSDRDEQFF.

This sequence joins TRBV2 and TRBJ2-3; 8 nucleotides align to TRBD1. The CDR3 runs 14 residues. Germline V gene sequence: CDR1 SNHLY, CDR2 FYNNEI. The ends lost 7 bases at V and 4 bases at J; junction bases unmatched: 7. In DNA form, the CDR3 reads TGTGCCAGCACTGGACAGGGTTTATCAGATACGCAGTATTTT. Encoded protein: CASTGQGLSDTQYF.

The chain links TRBV7-2 to TRBJ2-6; TRBD2 is a possible D gene (6 bases). V shed 4 bases and J shed 1 base, with 11 bases lying between them. Germline V gene lookup returns CDR1 SGHTA and CDR2 FQGNSA. This CDR3 spans 16 amino acids. The CDR3 region has the DNA TGTGCCAGCAGCTGGGGGGTCGGGTCTGGGGCCAACGTCCTGACTTTC. It encodes CASSWGVGSGANVLTF.

This chain links TRBV4-3 with TRBJ2-3; TRBD1 matches at 8 bases. This CDR3 comprises 17 residues. Trimming removed 1 base from V and 1 base from J; junction bases left unmatched: 7. CDR1 and CDR2 from the germline V gene are LGHNA and YSLEER. CDR3 region: CASSQGTGNDGTDTQYF. CDR3 nucleotides: TGCGCCAGCAGCCAAGGGACAGGGAACGATGGCACAGATACGCAGTATTTT.

V is TRBV19 and J is TRBJ2-5; D is uncertain. The CDR3 has 13 residues. Germline V gene data show CDR1 as LNHDA and CDR2 as SQIVND (reference sequence). V was shortened by 5 bases and J by 1 base, with 8 bases between the two germline ends. CDR3 DNA: TGTGCCAGTAGTGCGCGAACCCAAGAGACCCAGTACTTC. Its protein product is CASSARTQETQYF.

The chain is built from TRBV29-1 and TRBJ1-2; TRBD1 aligns across 9 bases. The CDR3 is 13 amino acids. Trimming took 6 bases from V and 5 from J; bases not matched to a gene: 7. Germline lookup yields CDR1 SQVTM and CDR2 ANQGSEA. As DNA, the CDR3 is TGCAGCGTCGCCGGGACAGGGAATTATGGCTACACCTTC. Amino acid sequence: CSVAGTGNYGYTF.

This chain connects TRBV5-8 to TRBJ1-6; perhaps TRBD1 as D (5 bases). The V gene lost 3 bases and the J gene lost 0 bases, with 10 bases spanning the gap. This CDR3 is built from 16 residues. Germline CDR1 SGHTS, CDR2 YDEGEE. In DNA, the CDR3 is TGTGCCAGCAGCTGGGGGGGTAGCTCCTATAATTCACCCCTCCACTTT. This gives the protein CASSWGGSSYNSPLHF.

V is TRBV14 and J is TRBJ2-2; 8 nucleotides line up with TRBD2. Germline loops: CDR1 SGHDN, CDR2 FVKESK. Unmatched junction bases numbered 10, after V lost 4 bases and J lost 9 bases. The CDR3 length is 15 residues. This chain's CDR3 is CASSPTMRGVRELFF. The CDR3 DNA is TGTGCCAGCAGCCCCACTATGCGGGGGGTCCGGGAGCTGTTTTTT.